The sequence of this T cell receptor beta chain was determined in a study of blood T cell repertoires in COVID-19. About the research overall: From the United States, Italy and Spain came samples of acute and convalescent COVID-19. The cDNA or gDNA used as material had been derived from T cells, B-cell-depleted T cells, or PBMCs.

Original handling: Reference gene primers were amplified, and this amplification served to estimate nucleated cell counts. Generated by immunoSEQ multiplex PCR, the TCRdb table keeps only in-frame clones and is missing some. V and J calls and clone size come straight from that table; D and trimming were deduced from the DNA. The table shows 200,000 or so clones, with about 79% occurring only once. The CDR3 runs to 14 residues. Germline V lookup: CDR1 SGHNT, CDR2 YYREEE (reference sequence). Trimming cost V 4 bases and J 5 bases, with 15 bases left between them. J is TRBJ1-1 and V is TRBV5-4; maybe TRBD1 (5 bases). The clonotype comes from a man aged 40-55 years who had recovered from COVID-19. The sequenced sample was peripheral blood. CDR3 sequence (DNA): TGTGCCAGCAGCACAACAGGTAGAGTTACTGAAGCTTTCTTT. Translated: CASSTTGRVTEAFF. Supplemented by reference TRBV5-4 and TRBJ1-1, the full variable domain reads ETGVTQSPTHLIKTRGQQVTLRCSSQSGHNTVSWYQQALGQGPQFIFQYYREEENGRGNFPPRFSGLQFPNYSSELNVNALELDDSALYLCASSTTGRVTEAFFGQGTRLTVV.